What follows are 8 T cell receptor beta chains derived from one specimen sequenced in a study of cytomegalovirus exposure and HLA in healthy donors. Primers for the PCR totalled 60 Vbeta and 13 Jbeta. The data were produced by immunoSEQ multiplex PCR, yet TCRdb's version contains in-frame clones alone and is incomplete. This sample yields roughly 180,000 clones, of which about 84% are seen a single time; around 4.9% belongs to the top ten. The specimen sequenced was PBMCs. The receptor set was obtained from a man aged 18 to 29 in good health and CMV-seronegative.

V and J are TRBV10-1 and TRBJ2-3, with 12 bases lining up with TRBD2. Germline V gives CDR1 WNHNN, CDR2 SYGVQD (reference sequence). CDR3 length equals 15 residues. Losses at the gene ends were 6 bases for V and 5 bases for J; bases not matched to a gene: 6. CDR3 nucleotide sequence: TGCGCCAGCAGAAGACTAGCGGGGGCAAGAGATACGCAGTATTTT. Translation: CASRRLAGARDTQYF.

CDR3 DNA: TGCGCCAGCAGCTCCGCGACTAGCTCTTCCTACAATGAGCAGTTCTTC. Protein product: CASSSATSSSYNEQFF. This chain connects TRBV5-1 to TRBJ2-1; 7 bases match TRBD2. Germline CDR1 reads SGHRS; CDR2 reads YFSETQ. Trimming at V came to 3 bases and at J to 1 base, leaving 7 bases not matched to a gene. The CDR3 is 16 amino acids. The full variable domain, in which reference TRBV5-1 and TRBJ2-1 provide the parts outside the CDR3, is KAGVTQTPRYLIKTRGQQVTLSCSPISGHRSVSWYQQTPGQGLQFLFEYFSETQRNKGNFPGRFSGRQFSNSRSEMNVSTLELGDSALYLCASSSATSSSYNEQFFGPGTRLTVL.

The chain couples TRBV5-8 to TRBJ2-1, with 7 bases matching TRBD2. Germline values: CDR1 SGHTS, CDR2 YDEGEE. V shed 5 bases and J 8 bases; nucleotides not matched to a gene: 16. The CDR3 covers 16 residues. In DNA form, the CDR3 reads TGTGCCAGCAGTAGCTTCGTGGTGGGACGGGGGGATGAGCAGTTCTTC. Translated: CASSSFVVGRGDEQFF.

CDR3: CASSLGGQGWSPLHF. Here the CDR3 DNA reads TGTGCCAGCAGTTTAGGGGGACAGGGTTGGTCACCCCTCCACTTT. This sequence joins TRBV27 and TRBJ1-6, with TRBD1 matching 9 bases. There are 15 residues in the CDR3. CDR1 is MNHEY, CDR2 SMNVEV, per germline (reference sequence). The V and J ends lost 2 bases and 10 bases, in that order; junction bases with no gene match: 6.

This clone occurred once. The V call is TRBV19, the J call TRBJ1-4; 10 positions agree with TRBD1. V shed 4 bases, J shed 6 bases, and the junction held 2 bases outside the gene matches. The length of the CDR3 is 14 residues. Germline V gives CDR1 LNHDA, CDR2 SQIVND (reference sequence). The CDR3 DNA follows: TGTGCCAGTAGTACCGGACAGGGGGATGAAAAACTGTTTTTT. This codes for CASSTGQGDEKLFF.

The V call is TRBV4-2, the J call TRBJ2-1; a weak D match, TRBD2 (7 bases). Germline CDR1 is LGHNA and CDR2 is YNFKEQ. The CDR3 is 16 residues long. Trimming pared 1 base from V and 3 bases from J, leaving 13 bases between. CDR3 coding DNA: TGTGCCAGCAGCCAAGTGGGGGCGGGAGTCTACAATGAGCAGTTCTTC. Translating gives CASSQVGAGVYNEQFF.

This chain connects TRBV27 to TRBJ1-4; D might be TRBD1 (6 bases). There are 13 residues in the CDR3. Germline V gene lookup returns CDR1 MNHEY and CDR2 SMNVEV (reference sequence). V lost 8 bases to trimming and J lost 5 bases, with 12 bases between them. CDR3 residues: CASWTALNEKLFF. The CDR3 nucleotides are TGTGCCAGCTGGACAGCACTAAATGAAAAACTGTTTTTT.

The V and J genes are TRBV5-4 and TRBJ2-2, with 9 bases identical to TRBD2. CDR1 is SGHNT, CDR2 YYREEE, per germline (reference sequence). Trimming at V came to 5 bases and at J to 6 bases, leaving 5 bases not matched to a gene. The CDR3 is 14 residues long. In DNA form, the CDR3 reads TGTGCCAGCAGATCGGGACTAGCTCCCGGGGAGCTGTTTTTT. The encoded protein is CASRSGLAPGELFF. The full variable domain, its missing parts supplied by reference TRBV5-4 and TRBJ2-2, is ETGVTQSPTHLIKTRGQQVTLRCSSQSGHNTVSWYQQALGQGPQFIFQYYREEENGRGNFPPRFSGLQFPNYSSELNVNALELDDSALYLCASRSGLAPGELFFGEGSRLTVL.